This T cell receptor beta chain was captured by sequencing in a study of cytomegalovirus exposure and HLA in healthy donors. Notes on the study in general: A later analysis associated 15,000 or so TCR beta sequences with HLA alleles at a 0.05 false discovery rate. In most subjects, TCR beta sequences reportedly gave accurate predictions of HLA-A and HLA-B alleles. An ancestry cluster, one associated with Asian ancestry, reportedly showed fewer N-insertions than the roughly 670-donor mean in a later analysis.

In the case of this clone: The antigen is unknown.

The donors were healthy bone marrow donors. The study ran its PCR with 60 Vbeta and 13 Jbeta primers. The repertoire was sequenced with immunoSEQ multiplex PCR; TCRdb's copy has only in-frame clones and lacks some. The sample carries 170,000 or so clones, around 81% recorded once. The germline V gene encodes CDR1 LGHNA and CDR2 YSLEER. The length of the CDR3 is 16 residues. V dropped 0 bases and J dropped 3 bases, with 12 bases sitting between them. The chain recombines TRBV4-3 with TRBJ2-1; tentative D call: TRBD1 (5 bases). Material: PBMCs. This TCR came from a woman aged 25 to 39 in good health and CMV-seronegative. For the CDR3, the DNA is TGCGCCAGCAGCCAAGATAGAACAGGAAACTACAATGAGCAGTTCTTC. It is translated as CASSQDRTGNYNEQFF.